A single T cell receptor beta chain is shown here with its context. The antigen remains unidentified. With a much larger clone just one base away, this may be a read error. The data stem from a study of post-analysis software for immune sequencing data. Background on the study: In terms of disease course, relapsing-remitting, secondary progressive and progressive-relapsing multiple sclerosis were included. Findings and limits, study-wide: Significantly lower normalized Chao1 diversity was found in patients with multiple sclerosis relative to controls. The study found TRBV5-6, TRBV5-1 and TRBV20-1 among roughly 5 TRBV segments more frequent in patients than controls. Pronounced co-clustering by F measure was evident among identically batched samples.

The length of the CDR3 is 15 residues. Germline-derived CDR1 and CDR2 are SGHKS and YYEKEE (reference sequence). The TCR beta cDNA libraries contained unique molecular identifiers. cDNA molecules numbering some 500,000 came from approximately 0.91 to 9.4 million T cells. TCRdb called the PCR reads again in MiXCR, with one record for every CDR3 protein. Here the sample spans about 200,000 distinct CDR3 sequences, approximately 28% being singletons. The origin of this receptor is a girl aged 2 to 17 with multiple sclerosis. The source material was blood. The J gene is TRBJ2-1, the V gene TRBV5-5; D may be TRBD1 (6 bases). The CDR3 here is CACSLGQGSYNEQFF. The CDR3 DNA reads as TGTGCCTGCAGCTTGGGGCAGGGGTCCTACAATGAGCAGTTCTTC.